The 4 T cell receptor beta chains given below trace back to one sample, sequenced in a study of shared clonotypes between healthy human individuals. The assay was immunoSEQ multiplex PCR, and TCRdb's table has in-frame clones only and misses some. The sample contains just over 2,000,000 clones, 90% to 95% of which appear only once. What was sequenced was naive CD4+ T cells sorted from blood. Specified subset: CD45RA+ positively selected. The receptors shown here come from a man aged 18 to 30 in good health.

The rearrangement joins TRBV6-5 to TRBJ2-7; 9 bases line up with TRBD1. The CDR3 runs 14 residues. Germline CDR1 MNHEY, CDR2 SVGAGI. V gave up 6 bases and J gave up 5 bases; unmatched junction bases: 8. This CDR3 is CASRTGTGRHEQYF. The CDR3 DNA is TGTGCCAGCAGAACCGGGACAGGGAGGCACGAGCAGTACTTC.

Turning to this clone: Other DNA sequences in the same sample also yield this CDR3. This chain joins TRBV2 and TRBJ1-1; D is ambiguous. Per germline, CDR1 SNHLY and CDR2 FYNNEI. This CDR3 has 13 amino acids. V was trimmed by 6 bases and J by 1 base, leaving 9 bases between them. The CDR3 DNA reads TGTGCCAGCAGCGATGACGGGAACACTGAAGCTTTCTTT. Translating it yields CASSDDGNTEAFF.

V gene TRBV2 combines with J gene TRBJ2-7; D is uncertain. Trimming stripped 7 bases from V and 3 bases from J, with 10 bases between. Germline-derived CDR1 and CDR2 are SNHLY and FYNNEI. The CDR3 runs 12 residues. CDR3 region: CASKTALYEQYF. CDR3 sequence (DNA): TGTGCCAGCAAGACCGCCCTCTACGAGCAGTACTTC. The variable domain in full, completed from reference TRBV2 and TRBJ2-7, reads EPEVTQTPSHQVTQMGQEVILRCVPISNHLYFYWYRQILGQKVEFLVSFYNNEISEKSEIFDDQFSVERPDGSNFTLKIRSTKLEDSAMYFCASKTALYEQYFGPGTRLTVT.

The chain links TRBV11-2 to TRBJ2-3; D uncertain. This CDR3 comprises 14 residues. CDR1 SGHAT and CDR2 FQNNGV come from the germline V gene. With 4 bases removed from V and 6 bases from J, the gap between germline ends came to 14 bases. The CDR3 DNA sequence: TGTGCCAGCAGCTCTACCCCTTCCCGGGATACGCAGTATTTT. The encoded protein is CASSSTPSRDTQYF.